This T cell receptor (beta chain) was profiled in a study of blood T cell repertoires in COVID-19. Trimming pared 3 bases from V and 1 base from J, leaving 11 bases between. The CDR3 consists of 15 residues. Germline V lookup: CDR1 SGHVS, CDR2 FQNEAQ. Per the original methods: The assay estimated nucleated cells by amplifying reference gene primers. Produced via immunoSEQ multiplex PCR; TCRdb's table is partial and in-frame only. V and J calls plus clone size are reproduced from that table; the DNA served to infer D and trimming. The sample lists a few hundred thousand clones, 85% occurring once. Ages ranged from about 18 to 100 years, with residence in around 24 US areas.

The sequence derives from a woman in her 50s who had been exposed to COVID-19. Material for sequencing was PBMCs or T cells enriched from blood (not recorded which). The chain joins TRBV7-8 to TRBJ2-3; no clear D gene. This CDR3 reads CASSFGLRRTDTQYF. As DNA, the CDR3 is TGTGCCAGCAGCTTTGGGCTGCGCCGCACAGATACGCAGTATTTT.